This T cell receptor (beta chain) was retrieved from a study of cytomegalovirus exposure and HLA in healthy donors. Trimming cost V 0 bases and J 5 bases, with 10 bases left between them. Germline CDR1 reads MRHNA; CDR2 reads SNTAGT. The CDR3 contains 15 residues. Primers for the PCR totalled 60 Vbeta and 13 Jbeta. Only in-frame clones appear in the TCRdb table, and some are missing; sequencing was by immunoSEQ multiplex PCR. The sample has around 160,000 clones, roughly 77% seen once. With regard to this clone: Its target is not known.

Overall study results and limits: In a later analysis, an Asian-associated ancestry cluster reportedly showed fewer N-insertions than the roughly 700-donor mean. The authors enumerated roughly 180 TCR beta chains as linked to cytomegalovirus. High sensitivity and specificity were reportedly achieved when the classifier diagnosed cytomegalovirus status. When presence/absence was analysed, sequencing depth was taken to be roughly uniform across donors.

The chain is built from TRBV6-4 and TRBJ2-2; D may be TRBD2 (5 bases). The specimen sequenced was PBMCs. This receptor was obtained from a male donor in good health and CMV-seronegative. The CDR3 sequence: CASSDSRERTGELFF. CDR3 nucleotides: TGTGCCAGCAGTGACTCGAGGGAGAGGACCGGGGAGCTGTTTTTT.